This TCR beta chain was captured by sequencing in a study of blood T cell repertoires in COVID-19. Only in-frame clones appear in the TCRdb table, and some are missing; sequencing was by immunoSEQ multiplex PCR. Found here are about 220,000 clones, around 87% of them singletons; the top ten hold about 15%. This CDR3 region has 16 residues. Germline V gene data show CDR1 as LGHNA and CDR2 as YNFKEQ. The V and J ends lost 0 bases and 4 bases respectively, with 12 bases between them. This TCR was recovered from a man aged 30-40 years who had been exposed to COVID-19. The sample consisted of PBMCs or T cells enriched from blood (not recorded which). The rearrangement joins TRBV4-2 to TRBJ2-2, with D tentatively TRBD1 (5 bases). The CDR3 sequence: CASSQDRGATTGELFF. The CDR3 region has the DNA TGTGCCAGCAGCCAAGATCGTGGGGCGACCACCGGGGAGCTGTTTTTT.